A selection of T cell receptor beta chains follows, all from one sample in a study of T cell repertoires in cytomegalovirus infection. TCRdb called the reads again in MiXCR, with one record for every CDR3 protein. This table holds roughly 230,000 distinct CDR3 sequences, roughly 22% found once. Material for sequencing was CD8+ T cells from PBMCs. Receptors were obtained from a human donor in good health (CMV status not recorded). Some clones in this sample may be carry-over from other donors' samples. Both conserved end residues are part of each CDR3. Each record gives: CDR3 protein, CDR3 DNA, J gene, clone size, D gene, V gene. The D gene is left open where the match is weak. Expanded clones are given a class, and other clones once, few, many or no size at all.

CDR3aa: CASSLGRISDTQYF
CDR3nt: TGTGCCAGCAGCTTGGGGAGAATCTCAGATACGCAGTATTTT
j_gene: TRBJ2-3
abundance: few
d_gene: NA
v_gene: TRBV5-5

CDR3aa: CASSRLAGEDTDTQYF
CDR3nt: TGTGCCAGCTCAAGACTAGCGGGGGAGGATACAGATACGCAGTATTTT
j_gene: TRBJ2-3
abundance: NA
d_gene: TRBD2
v_gene: TRBV18

CDR3aa: CASSSMTGRVRTEAFF
CDR3nt: TGTGCCAGTAGTTCAATGACAGGACGAGTGAGGACTGAAGCTTTCTTT
j_gene: TRBJ1-1
abundance: few
d_gene: NA
v_gene: TRBV19

CDR3aa: CASSEWPDSRSNEQFF
CDR3nt: TGTGCCAGCAGTGAATGGCCGGACAGCCGAAGCAATGAGCAGTTCTTC
j_gene: TRBJ2-1
abundance: NA
d_gene: NA
v_gene: TRBV25-1

CDR3aa: CASSSWTSQETQYF
CDR3nt: TGTGCCAGCAGCTCCTGGACGTCGCAAGAGACCCAGTACTTC
j_gene: TRBJ2-5
abundance: NA
d_gene: NA
v_gene: TRBV5-6

CDR3aa: CASSLGQYTQFF
CDR3nt: TGTGCCAGCAGCTTAGGACAGTACACACAGTTCTTC
j_gene: TRBJ2-1
abundance: NA
d_gene: NA
v_gene: TRBV7-9

CDR3aa: CASSYGRGPLEAVF
CDR3nt: TGTGCCAGCAGTTATGGCAGGGGCCCCTTAGAAGCTGTCTTT
j_gene: TRBJ1-1
abundance: NA
d_gene: NA
v_gene: TRBV6-5

CDR3aa: CASTMTGGRGQPQHF
CDR3nt: TGTGCCAGCACCATGACGGGGGGCCGCGGTCAGCCCCAGCATTTT
j_gene: TRBJ1-5
abundance: NA
d_gene: NA
v_gene: TRBV28

CDR3aa: CSVPLLGDSNYGYTF
CDR3nt: TGCAGCGTTCCCCTCCTAGGAGACAGCAACTATGGCTACACCTTC
j_gene: TRBJ1-2
abundance: few
d_gene: NA
v_gene: TRBV29-1

CDR3aa: CASSFRAWDDEQYF
CDR3nt: TGTGCCAGCAGTTTTAGGGCCTGGGACGACGAGCAGTACTTC
j_gene: TRBJ2-7
abundance: once
d_gene: NA
v_gene: TRBV27

CDR3aa: CSVEDGVRETQYF
CDR3nt: TGCAGCGTTGAAGATGGCGTTCGAGAGACCCAGTACTTC
j_gene: TRBJ2-5
abundance: few
d_gene: NA
v_gene: TRBV29-1